This TCR beta chain originates from a study of T cells in Graves' hyperthyroidism and ophthalmopathy. Study-level findings and limits: Most clonotypes that expanded in the thyroid above 0.001 also showed up in blood.

A few counts support this clonotype. The target antigen is unknown. RNA transcripts gave rise to amplified TCR beta CDR3 regions. The TCR CDR3 was amplified in a first-round RT-PCR using the HTBI primer set. TCRdb passed the multiplex PCR reads through MiXCR, listing each CDR3 protein once. The sample holds a few hundred thousand distinct CDR3 sequences, around 15% seen once. Germline V gene data show CDR1 as SEHNR and CDR2 as FQNEAQ (reference sequence). Trimming cost V 5 bases and J 8 bases, with 18 bases left between them. The CDR3 sequence is 15 residues long. Patients between 18 and 65 years old had hyperthyroidism, newly diagnosed and lasting under 2 months. PBMCs were sourced from roughly 10 ml fresh peripheral blood.

The chain recombines TRBV7-9 with TRBJ1-4, with D perhaps matching TRBD1 (6 bases). This receptor was taken from a woman between 40 and 55 years old with Graves' hyperthyroidism. Sequenced material: blood. The CDR3 coding sequence is TGTGCCAGCAGCCTCACACAGGGCACAAGCGAAAAACTGTTTTTT. It yields the protein CASSLTQGTSEKLFF.